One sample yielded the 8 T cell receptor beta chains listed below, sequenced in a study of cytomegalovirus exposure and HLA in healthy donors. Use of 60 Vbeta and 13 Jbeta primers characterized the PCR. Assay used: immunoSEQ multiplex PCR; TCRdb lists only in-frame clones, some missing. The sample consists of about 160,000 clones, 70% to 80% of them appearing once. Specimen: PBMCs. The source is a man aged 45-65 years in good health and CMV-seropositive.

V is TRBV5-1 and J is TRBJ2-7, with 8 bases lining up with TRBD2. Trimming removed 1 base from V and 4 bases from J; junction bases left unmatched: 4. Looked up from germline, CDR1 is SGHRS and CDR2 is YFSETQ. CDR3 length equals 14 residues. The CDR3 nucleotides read TGCGCCAGCAGCTTGCCAAGCGGGAGATACGAGCAGTACTTC. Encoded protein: CASSLPSGRYEQYF.

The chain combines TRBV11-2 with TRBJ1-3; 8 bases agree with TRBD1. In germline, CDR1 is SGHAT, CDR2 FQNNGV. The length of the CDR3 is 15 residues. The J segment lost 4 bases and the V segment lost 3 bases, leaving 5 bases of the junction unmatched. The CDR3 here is CASSLDRVKGNTIYF. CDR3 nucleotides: TGTGCCAGCAGCTTGGACAGGGTGAAAGGAAACACCATATATTTT.

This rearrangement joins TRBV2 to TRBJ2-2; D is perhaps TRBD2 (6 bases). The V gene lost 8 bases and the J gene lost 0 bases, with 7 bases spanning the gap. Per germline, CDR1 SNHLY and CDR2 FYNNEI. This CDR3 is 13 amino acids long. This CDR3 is CASSGANTGELFF. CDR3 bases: TGTGCCAGCTCGGGAGCGAACACCGGGGAGCTGTTTTTT.

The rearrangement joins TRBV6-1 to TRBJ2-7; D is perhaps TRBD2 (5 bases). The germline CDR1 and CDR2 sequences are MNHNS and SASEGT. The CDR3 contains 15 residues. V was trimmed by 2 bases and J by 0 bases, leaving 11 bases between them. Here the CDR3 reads CASSEQGGTSYEQYF. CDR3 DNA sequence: TGTGCCAGCAGTGAACAAGGAGGCACCTCCTACGAGCAGTACTTC.

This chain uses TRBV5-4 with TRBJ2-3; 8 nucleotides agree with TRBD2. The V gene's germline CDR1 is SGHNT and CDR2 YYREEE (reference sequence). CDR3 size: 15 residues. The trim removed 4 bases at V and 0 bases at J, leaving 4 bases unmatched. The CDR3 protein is CASSQASGSTDTQYF. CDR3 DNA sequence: TGTGCCAGCAGCCAGGCTAGCGGGAGCACAGATACGCAGTATTTT.

CDR3 sequence: CAWSLSGSTTDTQYF. DNA for the CDR3: TGTGCCTGGAGTTTAAGCGGATCCACCACAGATACGCAGTATTTT. This rearrangement joins TRBV30 to TRBJ2-3; perhaps TRBD2 as D (5 bases). V lost 2 bases and J lost 2, with 14 bases in between. CDR1 GTSNPN and CDR2 SVGIG come from the germline V gene (reference sequence). This CDR3 has 15 amino acids.

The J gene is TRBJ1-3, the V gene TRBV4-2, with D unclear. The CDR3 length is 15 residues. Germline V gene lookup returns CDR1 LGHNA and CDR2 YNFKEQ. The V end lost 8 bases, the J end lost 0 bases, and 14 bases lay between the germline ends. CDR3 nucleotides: TGTGCCAGCCGCGGTTCGGCCATCTCTGGAAACACCATATATTTT. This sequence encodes CASRGSAISGNTIYF.

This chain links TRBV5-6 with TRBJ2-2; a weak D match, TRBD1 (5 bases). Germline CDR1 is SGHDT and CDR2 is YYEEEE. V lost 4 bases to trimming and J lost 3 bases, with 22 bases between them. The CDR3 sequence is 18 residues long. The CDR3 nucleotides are TGTGCCAGCAGCCCCCTAGGGGCAGGGAATCATGACACCGGGGAGCTGTTTTTT. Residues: CASSPLGAGNHDTGELFF. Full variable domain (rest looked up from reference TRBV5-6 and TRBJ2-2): DAGVTQSPTHLIKTRGQQVTLRCSPKSGHDTVSWYQQALGQGPQFIFQYYEEEERQRGNFPDRFSGHQFPNYSSELNVNALLLGDSALYLCASSPLGAGNHDTGELFFGEGSRLTVL.